This TCR beta chain was profiled in a study of identical twins (dated by TCRdb to 2016 to 2018). Regarding the complete study: To test whether fetal clonotypes persist, the study used deep sequencing on TCR alpha and beta repertoires from monozygotic twins, unrelated adults of various ages, and cord blood. Replicate twin experiments were performed at different times using different library preparation protocols to rule out contamination. Broader findings and caveats from the paper: A weaker excess of twin sharing was found in beta out-of-frame sequences because the signal-to-noise ratio was lowered by fewer shared sequences. Invariant T cells such as MAIT and iNKT could partly confound zero-insertion analyses, though diverse VJ usage argued against this for most clonotypes. Fewer insertions were carried by abundant cord blood beta clonotypes; a weaker similar trend was observed in young adult naive repertoires, while no such trend was observed in memory repertoires. Out-of-frame TCR alpha sequences shared between twins showed an excess of low generation-probability sequences compared with coincidental sharing between unrelated individuals. In monozygotic twins, recombination models systematically underestimated out-of-frame TCR alpha sharing, but the models matched the sharing seen between unrelated individuals. Because the same donors could not be followed over many years, the conclusions relied on cross-sectional statistical analysis.

Receptor amplification or capture employed 5' RACE. TCRdb records Illumina HiSeq 2000 as the sequencer. A universal primer binding site was introduced by template switching, and a unique molecular identifier was present in the final cDNA, enabling accurate counting of TCR cDNA molecules. Specific primers in the conserved constant-segment region were used to synthesize first-strand cDNA for TCR alpha and beta chains. To control for contamination, every cDNA library was double barcoded, receiving both a SMART-Mk sample barcode and Illumina barcodes. TruSeq adapter sequences along with Illumina sample barcodes were introduced in two successive PCR steps. TCR alpha and beta cDNA libraries were sequenced on the Illumina HiSeq platform with custom primers. Per the source publication's procedure: Unique molecular identifiers were extracted from raw reads with MiGEC, and CDR3 positions were determined with MiXCR. For each individual, recombination models were inferred using an EM algorithm with the repgenHMM and IGoR tools. Shared clonotype analysis was performed with the tcR package in R, normalizing sharing by the product of cloneset sizes. Out-of-frame nonproductive sequences were analyzed to study raw recombination free of thymic and clonal selection effects. TCRdb reprocessed the public reads (quality trimming at Q25 with fastp, clone calling with MiXCR) and kept in-frame beta chains. Entries are consolidated by CDR3 protein sequence, retaining the most common genes and DNA. TCRdb's processing, not the authors', yielded these V and J calls. Within this sample are roughly 250,000 distinct CDR3 sequences, with around an eighth of them counted one time only. The ten biggest clones cover approximately 8.8% of the sample.

Every donor in the study was a healthy Caucasian. Miltenyi CD45RO+ enrichment and human naive T-cell isolation kits were used to isolate memory (CD45RO+) and naive T cells from PBMC. Here V drops 5 bases and J drops 1 base, and the junction holds 12 bases not matched to any gene. CDR1 and CDR2, looked up from the germline V gene, are SGHRS and YFSETQ. There are 17 amino acids in the CDR3, from cysteine to phenylalanine inclusive. The CDR3 DNA has 51 bases and is translated from base 1. In its sample, this clonotype was seen a few times. Its antigen has not been determined. No base quality information exists; no much larger clone differs at one position.

The sequence derives from a young woman in good health. The source material was memory (CD45RO+) T cells sorted from blood. The intended sense of this specimen's cell subset or site label: CD45RO+ enriched T cells. The V and J genes are TRBV5-1 and TRBJ2-3; 8 bases in the junction line up with TRBD2. The nucleotides are TGCGCCAGCAGTGAAGTAAAGCAAGCGGGGGGCACAGATACGCAGTATTTT. It codes for CASSEVKQAGGTDTQYF.